A single sample gave rise to the 2 T cell receptor beta chains below, sequenced in a study of cytomegalovirus exposure and HLA in healthy donors. The PCR was carried out with 60 Vbeta primers and 13 Jbeta primers. Sequencing was performed with immunoSEQ multiplex PCR; in TCRdb, only in-frame clones are kept and a portion is missing. The sample includes over 130,000 clones, around 86% of them seen just once. Source material: PBMCs. Receptor source: a female donor in good health and CMV-seronegative.

V is TRBV18 and J is TRBJ1-4; a possible D gene is TRBD1 (6 bases). Germline loops: CDR1 KGHSH, CDR2 LQKENI. V dropped 6 bases and J dropped 4 bases, with 12 bases sitting between them. The CDR3 spans 14 residues. CDR3 in amino acids: CASSQQGNNEKLFF. CDR3 DNA sequence: TGTGCCAGCTCCCAACAGGGAAATAATGAAAAACTGTTTTTT.

The CDR3 nucleotides read TGCGCCAGCAGCCTGAAGGGTGAGGGCACTGAAGCTTTCTTT. As protein: CASSLKGEGTEAFF. The J gene is TRBJ1-1, the V gene TRBV5-1; D is undetermined. The CDR3 is 14 amino acids. Germline CDR1 SGHRS, CDR2 YFSETQ. V lost 4 bases and J lost 4, with 14 bases in between. The whole variable domain, filled in from reference TRBV5-1 and TRBJ1-1, reads KAGVTQTPRYLIKTRGQQVTLSCSPISGHRSVSWYQQTPGQGLQFLFEYFSETQRNKGNFPGRFSGRQFSNSRSEMNVSTLELGDSALYLCASSLKGEGTEAFFGQGTRLTVV.